This passage covers 18 T cell receptor beta chains from one sample sequenced in a study of T cells in women clearing cervical HPV infection (dated by TCRdb to the late 2010s). To prepare the library, the immunoSEQ multiplex PCR assay was applied. TCRdb obtained this table from immuneACCESS and retained in-frame rearrangements with V and J assigned. These tables miss some clones; where compared with another copy, unresolved V genes account for less than half of the shortfall, and the remainder is unexplained. The table for this sample records under 40,000 clones. More than 4% of the sample goes to the ten largest clones. The specimen sequenced was blood buffy coat. These receptors came from a woman aged 18-70 years with a cervical HPV16 infection that either progressed to CIN3+ or cleared (not recorded which).

Comments on this clone: The CDR3 goes on 3 residues after the read ends, and that part is filled in from the germline J gene. The chain links TRBV30 to TRBJ1-1; D gene ambiguous. There are 13 residues in the CDR3. Trimming cost V 3 bases and J 1 base, with 9 bases left between them. Per germline, CDR1 GTSNPN and CDR2 SVGIG (reference sequence). The sequenced CDR3 bases are TGTGCCTGGAGGGAAAGGGCGAACACTGAA. Residues: CAWRERANTE. The entire CDR3 is CAWRERANTEAFF.

A word on this clone: From the germline J gene comes the end of the CDR3, since the read stops 3 residues before it. The J gene is TRBJ2-3, the V gene TRBV30, with D possibly TRBD1 on 7 matching bases. Germline V gene data show CDR1 as GTSNPN and CDR2 as SVGIG (reference sequence). There are 14 residues in the CDR3. CDR3 sequence reads: CAWDHQGGNQPQYF. The DNA read from the CDR3 is TGTGCCTGGGACCACCAGGGGGGTAATCAGCCG.

Of note for this clone: The missing CDR3 end, 3 residues past where the read stops, is filled in from the germline J gene. The V call is TRBV19, the J call TRBJ1-2; 7 bases align to TRBD1. Germline V gene data show CDR1 as LNHDA and CDR2 as SQIVND (reference sequence). The length of the CDR3 is 15 residues. The CDR3: CASSIGPQGSYDYTF. Partial CDR3 DNA: TGTGCCAGTAGTATTGGGCCACAGGGGTCCTACGAC.

In the case of this clone: Read data end 3 residues before the CDR3 end; the end is taken from the germline J gene. The chain has TRBV20-1 and TRBJ1-1; D unresolved. V dropped 6 bases and J dropped 5 bases, with 13 bases sitting between them. The germline CDR1 and CDR2 sequences are DFQATT and SNEGSKA (reference sequence). CDR3 length: 12 residues. The sequenced CDR3 bases are TGCAGTGCCCACAAGTTGAGAACTGAA. Translated: CSAHKLRTE. The full-length CDR3 reads as CSAHKLRTEAFF.

A remark on this clone: With the read ending 3 residues before the CDR3 end, the germline J gene is used to fill in that end. The genes are TRBV5-6 and TRBJ2-7, with D possibly being TRBD2 (5 bases). Germline lookup yields CDR1 SGHDT and CDR2 YYEEEE. The V end was cut by 2 bases, the J end by 4 bases, with 7 bases between. This CDR3 comprises 12 residues. CDR3 DNA (partial): TGTGCCAGCAGCTTCGGGGTGTACGAG. The encoded protein is CASSFGVYE. The complete CDR3 reads CASSFGVYEQYF.

About this clone itself: The read gets to within 3 residues of the CDR3 end, and the germline J gene fills in the rest. The rearrangement uses TRBV19 and TRBJ1-5, with 9 bases fitting TRBD1. CDR1 is LNHDA and CDR2 is SQIVND in the germline V gene (reference sequence). The CDR3 runs to 15 residues. With V trimmed by 6 bases and J by 9 bases, 12 bases remained unmatched. The covered CDR3 bases are TGTGCCAGTAGCCGGACAGGGGCTGGGAGGCGGCCC. This codes for CASSRTGAGRRP. The CDR3 as a whole reads CASSRTGAGRRPQHF.

As regards this clone: The read is 3 residues too short to cover the CDR3 end, so that end is filled in from the germline J gene. The chain recombines TRBV11-2 with TRBJ2-3, with TRBD1 matching over 7 bases. The trim removed 1 base at V and 5 bases at J, leaving 0 bases unmatched. Germline V gene data show CDR1 as SGHAT and CDR2 as FQNNGV. This CDR3 comprises 13 residues. The CDR3: CASSLGQGDTQYF. The part of the CDR3 DNA that was read is TGTGCCAGCAGCTTAGGACAGGGAGATACG.

About this clone: The read falls 3 residues short of the CDR3 end, and the missing part is taken from the germline J gene. J is TRBJ1-4 and V is TRBV18, with D hard to call. The CDR3 has 13 amino acids. Germline V lookup: CDR1 KGHSH, CDR2 LQKENI. V was clipped by 3 bases and J by 7 bases, with 9 bases between them. CDR3 bases read: TGTGCCAGCTCACCGATGAGAGGTGAAAAA. This sequence encodes CASSPMRGEK. The whole CDR3 protein is CASSPMRGEKLFF.

Points on this clone: Read coverage stops 3 residues before the CDR3 terminus; the germline J gene supplies the remainder. This chain connects TRBV29-1 to TRBJ1-2; D gene unclear. Trimming cost V 2 bases and J 4 bases, with 8 bases left between them. CDR1 is SQVTM and CDR2 is ANQGSEA in the germline V gene. This CDR3 is built from 12 residues. CDR3 sequence: CSVESLFYGYTF. CDR3 DNA, as far as it was read: TGCAGCGTTGAAAGCCTGTTCTATGGC.

Points on this clone: The read ends 3 residues early relative to the CDR3; the germline J gene fills the gap. This chain connects TRBV7-2 to TRBJ2-7; D tentatively reads TRBD1 or TRBD2 (6 bases each). Germline V lookup: CDR1 SGHTA, CDR2 FQGNSA. Trimming took off 1 base at V and 5 bases at J, with 15 bases between the two ends. The length of the CDR3 is 15 residues. CDR3 amino acids: CASSLVGGGIDEQYF. The CDR3 bases that were read are TGTGCCAGCAGCTTAGTCGGAGGGGGTATCGACGAG.

Remarks on this clone: Coverage ceases 3 residues before the CDR3 finishes, and the germline J gene fills in the end. The V call is TRBV19, the J call TRBJ1-2; 9 bases agree with TRBD1. There are 16 residues in the CDR3. Per germline, CDR1 LNHDA and CDR2 SQIVND (reference sequence). CDR3 amino acids: CASTNSLTDRGNDYTF. The DNA read from the CDR3 is TGTGCCAGTACTAATTCCTTGACGGACAGGGGCAATGAC.

Remarks on this clone: The read gets to within 3 residues of the CDR3 end, and the germline J gene fills in the rest. The rearrangement links TRBV2 to TRBJ2-5; D uncertain. Germline V gene sequence: CDR1 SNHLY, CDR2 FYNNEI. The CDR3 totals 14 residues. The germline V and J ends were trimmed by 7 bases and 1 base, with 13 bases remaining between them. The sequenced part of the CDR3 DNA is TGTGCCAGCAATCACTACGGCCGCCAAGAGACC. It encodes CASNHYGRQET. The entire CDR3 reads CASNHYGRQETQYF.

The CDR3 loop is CASSQPGTSGAETQYF. Incomplete CDR3 DNA: TGTGCCAGCTCACAACCCGGGACTAGCGGGGCGGAGACC. This rearrangement joins TRBV18 to TRBJ2-5, with 13 bases lining up with TRBD2. The CDR3 extends 3 residues past the end of the read, so its final part is completed from the germline J gene. Germline loops: CDR1 KGHSH, CDR2 LQKENI. The CDR3 has 16 amino acids. V shed 4 bases, J shed 5 bases, and the junction held 7 bases outside the gene matches. The whole variable domain, filled in from reference TRBV18 and TRBJ2-5, reads NAGVMQNPRHLVRRRGQEARLRCSPMKGHSHVYWYRQLPEEGLKFMVYLQKENIIDESGMPKERFSAEFPKEGPSILRIQQVVRGDSAAYFCASSQPGTSGAETQYFGPGTRLLVL.

About this clone itself: Sequencing ends 3 residues short of the CDR3 end; the germline J gene provides the rest. V gene TRBV5-1 combines with J gene TRBJ1-2, with 8 bases identical to TRBD1. CDR1 SGHRS and CDR2 YFSETQ come from the germline V gene. This CDR3 spans 14 amino acids. V gave up 3 bases and J gave up 3 bases; unmatched junction bases: 4. The CDR3 sequence is CASSSTGQDYGYTF. Incomplete CDR3 DNA: TGCGCCAGCAGCTCGACGGGACAGGACTATGGC.

Details on this clone: The read ends 3 residues early relative to the CDR3; the germline J gene fills the gap. The J gene is TRBJ2-2, the V gene TRBV19; 8 positions match TRBD1. CDR3 length: 14 residues. The germline V gene encodes CDR1 LNHDA and CDR2 SQIVND (reference sequence). The part of the CDR3 DNA that was read is TGTGCCAGTACCTTCTTCGGGACAGGTGAAAAG. It translates to CASTFFGTGEK. The whole CDR3 sequence reads CASTFFGTGEKLFF.

With regard to this clone: Read coverage stops 3 residues before the CDR3 terminus; the germline J gene supplies the remainder. The J gene is TRBJ2-7, the V gene TRBV12-5; D unresolved. The V end lost 5 bases, the J end lost 0 bases, and 8 bases lay between the germline ends. This CDR3 contains 13 residues. CDR1 and CDR2 (germline): LGHNT, FRNRAP. CDR3 DNA, as far as it was read: TGTGCTAGTGGTCAACAATTCTCCTACGAG. Its translation: CASGQQFSYE. The whole CDR3 protein is CASGQQFSYEQYF.

As concerns this clone: The read ends 3 residues early relative to the CDR3; the germline J gene fills the gap. The chain uses TRBV7-2 and TRBJ2-3, with 11 bases identical to TRBD2. J gave up 4 bases and V 4 bases, and 4 bases lay outside the gene matches. CDR1 and CDR2 from the germline V gene are SGHTA and FQGNSA. The CDR3 loop spans 15 amino acids. The CDR3 sequence is CASSYVAGGPDTQYF. Partial CDR3 DNA: TGTGCCAGCAGCTACGTAGCGGGGGGGCCAGATACG.

With respect to this clone: The CDR3 end falls 3 residues outside the read, so it is completed with the germline J gene. The rearrangement links TRBV11-3 to TRBJ1-1, with D possibly being TRBD1 (6 bases). The CDR3 sequence is 14 residues long. V shed 5 bases and J shed 4 bases, with 14 bases lying between them. Germline-derived CDR1 and CDR2 are SGHNT and YENEEA. The CDR3 protein is CASSPGQISTEAFF. Incomplete CDR3 DNA: TGTGCCAGCAGCCCCGGACAGATCAGCACTGAA.